The rows below give T cell receptor beta chains drawn from one sample of a study of blood T cell repertoires in COVID-19. Generated by immunoSEQ multiplex PCR, the TCRdb table keeps only in-frame clones and is missing some. The repertoire holds around 200,000 clones, with about 86% as singletons. Sequenced input: peripheral blood. Receptors originate from a man aged 45-65 years with active or convalescent COVID-19. The CDR3 runs from the conserved cysteine through the conserved F or W. A D gene is named only where the DNA matches it firmly. Some rows have no size entry. The others give once, few or many, or a class for an expanded clone.

V	size	J	D	CDR3	DNA
TRBV10-1	.	TRBJ1-6	.	CASSDSRAGNNSPLHF	TGCGCCAGCAGTGACAGTCGGGCAGGGAATAATTCACCCCTCCACTTT
TRBV28	.	TRBJ2-7	.	CASSLGGRGWEQYF	TGTGCCAGCAGTTTAGGTGGCAGGGGTTGGGAGCAGTACTTC
TRBV6-2/TRBV6-3	.	TRBJ1-5	TRBD1	CASSYDGTGWWPQHF	TGTGCCAGCAGTTACGACGGGACAGGGTGGTGGCCCCAGCATTTT
TRBV5-6	.	TRBJ2-7	.	CASSFRAVGSYEQYF	TGTGCCAGCAGCTTTAGAGCGGTAGGGTCCTACGAGCAGTACTTC
TRBV24-1	.	TRBJ2-2	.	CATSAEQGPTGELFF	TGTGCCACCAGTGCTGAACAGGGCCCCACCGGGGAGCTGTTTTTT
TRBV20-1	.	TRBJ2-1	.	CSASWRDYNEQFF	TGCAGTGCTAGTTGGCGGGACTACAATGAGCAGTTCTTC
TRBV28	once	TRBJ1-2	.	CASSDIRGYTF	TGTGCCAGCAGTGATATCCGGGGCTACACCTTC
TRBV21-1	.	TRBJ2-7	.	CASSPRTSGSCSYEQYF	TGTGCCAGCAGCCCGCGGACTAGCGGGAGCTGTAGCTACGAGCAGTACTTC
TRBV25-1	.	TRBJ1-3	.	CASSEYILGSGEGDTIYF	TGTGCCAGCAGTGAATATATTCTAGGGTCAGGGGAAGGAGACACCATATATTTT
TRBV28	.	TRBJ2-7	.	CASIKGETYEQYF	TGTGCCAGCATTAAAGGGGAAACCTACGAGCAGTACTTC
TRBV7-9	.	TRBJ2-7	.	CASSLGPPSRDEQYF	TGTGCCAGCAGCTTAGGGCCGCCCTCCCGGGACGAGCAGTACTTC
TRBV28	.	TRBJ1-4	TRBD1	CASSYIALGQSEKLFF	TGTGCCAGCAGTTATATAGCGTTGGGACAGAGTGAAAAACTGTTTTTT
TRBV4-1	.	TRBJ2-7	.	CASSQDEGWGSYEQYF	TGCGCCAGCAGCCAAGATGAGGGCTGGGGCTCCTACGAGCAGTACTTC
TRBV5-1	.	TRBJ2-7	.	CASSPGGPIYEQYF	TGCGCCAGCAGCCCCGGGGGGCCCATCTACGAGCAGTACTTC
TRBV29-1	.	TRBJ2-6	.	CSVDTGPGANVLTF	TGCAGCGTTGATACAGGGCCCGGGGCCAACGTCCTGACTTTC